The rows below give T cell receptor beta chains drawn from one sample of a study of T cell repertoires in cytomegalovirus infection. TCRdb re-derived calls from the reads in MiXCR, one entry per CDR3 protein. In the table there are some 500,000 distinct CDR3 sequences, 33% of which are singletons. These receptors lack a known antigen. This material consisted of cultured PBMCs, taken from culture after CMV antigen stimulation. Source of these receptors: a human donor in good health (CMV status not recorded). Some clones in this sample may be carry-over from other donors' samples. CDR3s include the opening cysteine and the closing phenylalanine or tryptophan. The D gene is left open where the match is weak. Expanded clones are given a class, and other clones once, few, many or no size at all.

TRBV29-1	TRBD1	once	TRBJ2-3	TGCAGCGTTGAAGATCCCTGGACAGGGGCCACAGATACGCAGTATTTT	CSVEDPWTGATDTQYF
TRBV10-3	TRBD2	.	TRBJ2-2	TGTGCCATCACGCCAGGCGGGAGCGTGACCACCGGGGAGCTGTTTTTT	CAITPGGSVTTGELFF
TRBV7-8	TRBD2	.	TRBJ2-3	TGTGCCAGCAGCTTTCTTCAGCGGGAGGGAGATACGCAGTATTTT	CASSFLQREGDTQYF
TRBV7-2	.	.	TRBJ1-5	TGTGCCAGCAGCTTATACGTAGTTAGCAATCAGCCCCAGCATTTT	CASSLYVVSNQPQHF
TRBV29-1	.	.	TRBJ2-7	TGCAGCGTTGCAGCGGTCGGAAGCTCCTACGAGCAGTACTTC	CSVAAVGSSYEQYF
TRBV20-1	TRBD1	.	TRBJ1-5	TGCAGTGCTACAGGGGGGGGGAGCAATCAGCCCCAGCATTTT	CSATGGGSNQPQHF
TRBV19	.	few	TRBJ2-3	TGTGCCAGTAGTATCGGGGCACCCACAGATACGCAGTATTTT	CASSIGAPTDTQYF
TRBV24-1	TRBD2	few	TRBJ2-1	TGTGCCACCAGTGAACCTGGACTAGCAGGTAACTACAATGAGCAGTTCTTC	CATSEPGLAGNYNEQFF
TRBV7-6	TRBD1	.	TRBJ2-5	TGTGCCAGCAGGCGGACAGGGGAGGGTGAGACCCAGTACTTC	CASRRTGEGETQYF
TRBV6-2/TRBV6-3	.	.	TRBJ2-3	TGTGCCAGCAGTTGGTCGGGGAACACAGATACGCAGTATTTT	CASSWSGNTDTQYF
TRBV18	TRBD2	.	TRBJ2-1	TGTGCCAGCTCACCACCCTCACTAGCGGCCGACAATGAGCAGTTCTTC	CASSPPSLAADNEQFF
TRBV7-9	.	many	TRBJ2-1	TGTGCCAGCAGCCCAAGGGCAGCGTCAGGCTACAATGAGCAGTTCTTC	CASSPRAASGYNEQFF
TRBV6-2/TRBV6-3	.	.	TRBJ2-5	TGTGCCAGCAGTTCGAGGATCCGGACTCCTCAAGAGACCCAGTACTTC	CASSSRIRTPQETQYF
TRBV5-6	.	.	TRBJ1-1	TGTGCCAGCAGCTTGGCCTCTTTGTCCCAAGAGGCTTTCTTT	CASSLASLSQEAFF
TRBV19	TRBD1	.	TRBJ2-7	TGTGCCAGTAGTATATCTACAGGGGGCTACTACGAGCAGTACTTC	CASSISTGGYYEQYF
TRBV7-2	TRBD1	many	TRBJ1-4	TGTGCCAGCAGCCCGCCGGGACAGGGGAATGAAAAACTGTTTTTT	CASSPPGQGNEKLFF
TRBV28	TRBD1	few	TRBJ1-5	TGTGCCAGCAGTTCCCAGACAGGGTCGTTTGGCAATCAGCCCCAGCATTTT	CASSSQTGSFGNQPQHF
TRBV19	TRBD2	.	TRBJ2-1	TGTGCCAGTAAGGGACTAGTATTC	CASKGLVF
TRBV23-1	TRBD1	few	TRBJ2-6	TGCGCCAGCAGTCCCAAAATTGAAAGGACAGGGCTTTATCCTGGGGCCAACGTCCTGACTTTC	CASSPKIERTGLYPGANVLTF
TRBV7-2	TRBD1	many	TRBJ1-1	TGTGCCAGCAGCTTAGGACAGGGGAGGATAACGGAAGCTTTCTTT	CASSLGQGRITEAFF
TRBV20-1	.	few	TRBJ2-2	TGCAGTGCCCGACCGACTGAGAACACCGGGGAGCTGTTTTTT	CSARPTENTGELFF
TRBV7-2	.	.	TRBJ2-5	TGTGCCAGCAGCCTTTCCCTTTACCAAGAGACCCAGTACTTC	CASSLSLYQETQYF
TRBV4-1	.	.	TRBJ2-1	TGCGCCAGCAGCCGCCAGGGGGCGGGAGATAAGTATGAGCAGTTCTTC	CASSRQGAGDKYEQFF
TRBV5-1	TRBD1	few	TRBJ1-6	TGCGCCAGCAGCGAACTTCCGGGACAGGGTAATTCACCCCTCCACTTT	CASSELPGQGNSPLHF
TRBV5-1	TRBD1	few	TRBJ2-5	TGCGCCAGCAGCGTTGGGACAGGGGAGATGGAGACCCAGTACTTC	CASSVGTGEMETQYF
TRBV11-2	.	few	TRBJ1-1	TGTGCCAGCAGCTTCTCAGTCGAAGCTTTCTTT	CASSFSVEAFF
TRBV11-2	.	few	TRBJ1-1	TGTGCCAGCAGCCTAACGTTTGGGGGCAGGACCGAAGCTTTCTTT	CASSLTFGGRTEAFF
TRBV20-1	TRBD2	.	TRBJ2-7	TGCAGTGCAGATACTAGCGGGAGGGCCGACGAGCAGTACTTC	CSADTSGRADEQYF
TRBV7-2	.	.	TRBJ2-5	TGTGCCAGCCTGCGTTCAGAGACCCAGTACTTC	CASLRSETQYF
TRBV7-9	.	.	TRBJ1-1	TGTGCCAGCAGCTTATATGTGGGGGTCCGCACTGAAGCTTTCTTT	CASSLYVGVRTEAFF
TRBV20-1	.	.	TRBJ1-1	TGCAGTGCAACACGGATCGGGTACACTGAAGCTTTCTTT	CSATRIGYTEAFF
TRBV7-8	.	few	TRBJ2-3	TGTGCCAGCAGCTTAGTTCGCAGGGTTCGAAGCACAGATACGCAGTATTTT	CASSLVRRVRSTDTQYF
TRBV19	TRBD2	.	TRBJ2-1	TGTGCCAGTAGTCCTGAGCGGGAGGGCCTGTTAGATGAGCAGTTCTTC	CASSPEREGLLDEQFF
TRBV11-2	TRBD1	.	TRBJ1-1	TGTGCCAGCACCTTTGTGACAGGGGTGAACACTGAAGCTTTCTTT	CASTFVTGVNTEAFF
TRBV28	.	.	TRBJ2-3	TGTGCCAGCAGTCCGACGGGGGTAAGAGAGGCAGATACGCAGTATTTT	CASSPTGVREADTQYF
TRBV5-1	TRBD2	.	TRBJ2-1	TGCGCCAGCAGCTTGGTCTCGGGAGGCCGCAATGAGCAGTTCTTC	CASSLVSGGRNEQFF
TRBV15	.	.	TRBJ2-5	TGTGCCACCAGCCCCCCAGCTGGCCAAGAGACCCAGTACTTC	CATSPPAGQETQYF